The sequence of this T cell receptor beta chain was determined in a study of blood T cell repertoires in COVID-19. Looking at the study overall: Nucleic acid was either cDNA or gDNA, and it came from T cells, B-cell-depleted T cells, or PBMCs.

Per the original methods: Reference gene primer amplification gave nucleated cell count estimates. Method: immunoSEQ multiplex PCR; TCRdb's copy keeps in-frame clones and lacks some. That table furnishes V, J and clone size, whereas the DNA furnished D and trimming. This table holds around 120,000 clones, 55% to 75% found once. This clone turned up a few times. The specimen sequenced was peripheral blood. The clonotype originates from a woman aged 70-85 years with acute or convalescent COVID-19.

CDR3 coding DNA: TGTGCCAGCAGAGATAGCGGGGGGGCCGACGAGCAGTACTTC. It is translated as CASRDSGGADEQYF. The V gene is TRBV6-5, the J gene TRBJ2-7; 11 positions match TRBD2. The germline V gene has CDR1 MNHEY and CDR2 SVGAGI. The CDR3 is 14 residues long. The trim removed 6 bases at V and 5 bases at J, leaving 6 bases unmatched.